The clone carrying this T cell receptor (beta chain) came up a few times. Its antigen is undetermined. The data derive from a study of blood T cells in healthy people across ages. General observations from the study: More naive CD4+ cells and higher diversity were found in long-lived than in aged donors.

Through a sample-barcoded 5' primer and a J-beta primer mix, a second PCR was run for roughly 6 to 12 cycles. Each CDR3 protein gets one entry after TCRdb re-called the 5' RACE reads with MiXCR. The sample includes more than 650,000 distinct CDR3 sequences, over 20% of them seen just once. This CDR3 has 12 residues. V was trimmed by 5 bases and J by 4 bases, leaving 9 bases between them. The sample comprised blood. The V gene is TRBV12-3 or TRBV12-4, the J gene TRBJ2-7; perhaps TRBD1 as D (5 bases). The clonotype was recovered from a man in his 70s in good health. For the CDR3, the DNA is TGTGCCAGCAGTAAACAGGTATACGAGCAGTACTTC. Translation: CASSKQVYEQYF.